The 19 T cell receptor beta chains in this list originate from one sample, sequenced in a study of CD8+ T cells in alopecia areata (dated 2018 in TCRdb). Library preparation employed the immunoSEQ multiplex PCR assay. To provide template for TCR sequencing, every sample had RNA extracted and reverse transcribed into cDNA. The table was pulled from immuneACCESS by TCRdb, which kept in-frame rearrangements only. Such tables lose some clones; where checked, under half of the loss comes from unresolved V genes, and the rest has no known cause. This sample is represented by under 150,000 clones; more than 55% of them were singletons. The leading ten clones occupy around 34% of the sample. Source material: CD8+ T cells sorted from blood. The receptor source for this set is a human donor in good health.

The chain recombines TRBV5-6 with TRBJ1-2; TRBD1 matches at 7 bases. The CDR3 sequence is 15 residues long. CDR1 is SGHDT and CDR2 is YYEEEE in the germline V gene. V lost 0 bases and J lost 7; bases outside the gene matches: 9. CDR3 coding DNA: TGTGCCAGCAGCTTGGGGGAGGGGGCGATGGCTGGCTACACCTTC. Residues: CASSLGEGAMAGYTF. Supplemented by reference TRBV5-6 and TRBJ1-2, the full variable domain reads DAGVTQSPTHLIKTRGQQVTLRCSPKSGHDTVSWYQQALGQGPQFIFQYYEEEERQRGNFPDRFSGHQFPNYSSELNVNALLLGDSALYLCASSLGEGAMAGYTFGSGTRLTVV.

The chain is built from TRBV2 and TRBJ2-3; either TRBD1 or TRBD2 may fit D (5 bases each). V lost 0 bases and J lost 6, with 13 bases in between. This CDR3 comprises 15 residues. CDR1 and CDR2 from the germline V gene are SNHLY and FYNNEI. The CDR3 nucleotides read TGTGCCAGCAGTGAAGCCGGGACGAACAGGGATACGCAGTATTTT. Its translation: CASSEAGTNRDTQYF.

This clone has more than one count but fewer than ten. V gene TRBV4-1 combines with J gene TRBJ2-1, with 7 bases identical to TRBD2. The germline V gene has CDR1 MGHRA and CDR2 YSYEKL. This CDR3 is 15 amino acids long. After removal of 6 bases from V and 3 bases from J, the junction contained 8 bases not matched to a gene. The CDR3 protein is CASRPTSDYYNEQFF. The CDR3 bases are TGCGCCAGCAGGCCTACTAGCGATTACTACAATGAGCAGTTCTTC.

The chain recombines TRBV7-8 with TRBJ2-1, with 11 positions matching TRBD2. The CDR3 has 16 residues. Germline CDR1 is SGHVS and CDR2 is FQNEAQ. V was pared by 7 bases and J by 1 base, with 6 bases of the junction left unmatched. This CDR3 reads CASTFSGRVSYNEQFF. The CDR3 DNA reads as TGTGCCAGCACTTTTAGCGGGAGGGTTTCCTACAATGAGCAGTTCTTC. Full variable domain (outside the CDR3, taken from reference TRBV7-8 and TRBJ2-1): GAGVSQSPRYKVAKRGQDVALRCDPISGHVSLFWYQQALGQGPEFLTYFQNEAQLDKSGLPSDRFFAERPEGSVSTLKIQRTQQEDSAVYLCASTFSGRVSYNEQFFGPGTRLTVL.

This clone was counted only a few times. The J gene is TRBJ2-7, the V gene TRBV28; possibly TRBD1 for D (5 bases). The germline V gene has CDR1 MDHEN and CDR2 SYDVKM. CDR3 length equals 13 residues. V lost 6 bases and J 6 bases, leaving 15 bases between the germline ends. DNA for the CDR3: TGTGCCAGCAGCGACCCGAATAGGGGCGAGCAGTACTTC. Translated: CASSDPNRGEQYF.

This clone was seen only a few times. This chain links TRBV6-5 with TRBJ1-1; possibly TRBD1 for D (5 bases). Trimming stripped 6 bases from V and 0 bases from J, with 8 bases between. This CDR3 contains 13 residues. The V gene's germline CDR1 is MNHEY and CDR2 SVGAGI. In nucleotides, the CDR3 is TGTGCCAGCAGCACGACAGTGAACACTGAAGCTTTCTTT. It encodes CASSTTVNTEAFF.

V gene TRBV11-1 combines with J gene TRBJ2-6, with D maybe TRBD1 (6 bases). This CDR3 has 15 amino acids. Germline lookup yields CDR1 SGHAT and CDR2 FQDESV (reference sequence). V was cut by 4 bases and J by 3 bases, with 10 bases left in between. The DNA of the CDR3 is TGTGCCAGCAGCTACAGGGTCGGTGGGGCCAACGTCCTGACTTTC. It is translated as CASSYRVGGANVLTF.

There are a few counts of this clone. The chain has TRBV7-2 and TRBJ2-2; D uncertain. Germline loops: CDR1 SGHTA, CDR2 FQGNSA. The CDR3 contains 14 residues. With 3 bases removed from V and 6 bases from J, the gap between germline ends came to 11 bases. The CDR3 sequence: CASSLGSPAGELFF. Here the CDR3 DNA reads TGTGCCAGCAGCTTGGGATCGCCCGCCGGGGAGCTGTTTTTT. The full variable domain, completed using reference TRBV7-2 and TRBJ2-2, is GAGVSQSPSNKVTEKGKDVELRCDPISGHTALYWYRQSLGQGLEFLIYFQGNSAPDKSGLPSDRFSAERTGGSVSTLTIQRTQQEDSAVYLCASSLGSPAGELFFGEGSRLTVL.

V gene TRBV27 combines with J gene TRBJ1-4, with 7 positions matching TRBD1. The V gene's germline CDR1 is MNHEY and CDR2 SMNVEV (reference sequence). V lost 8 bases to trimming and J lost 4 bases; unmatched junction nucleotides: 7. This CDR3 is 14 amino acids long. The CDR3: CASSRQGGNEKLFF. CDR3 in DNA: TGTGCCAGCTCCCGACAGGGCGGTAATGAAAAACTGTTTTTT.

This chain connects TRBV7-6 to TRBJ2-7, with D unclear. Trimming cost V 3 bases and J 3 bases, with 9 bases left between them. Per the germline V gene, CDR1 is SGHVS and CDR2 is FNYEAQ. The CDR3 is made up of 13 amino acids. CDR3 in DNA: TGTGCCAGCAGCTTCTCCGGGCTCTACGAGCAGTACTTC. Translated: CASSFSGLYEQYF.

The rearrangement links TRBV2 to TRBJ2-1; the D is unclear. Trimming pared 2 bases from V and 12 bases from J, leaving 11 bases between. CDR3 length: 12 amino acids. Germline V gene data show CDR1 as SNHLY and CDR2 as FYNNEI. CDR3 residues: CASSEMWGGQFF. The CDR3 DNA reads TGTGCCAGCAGTGAAATGTGGGGTGGGCAGTTCTTC.

The chain combines TRBV29-1 with TRBJ2-7, with D hard to call. The germline V gene has CDR1 SQVTM and CDR2 ANQGSEA. The CDR3 runs 15 residues. Trimming removed 0 bases from V and 0 bases from J, with 12 bases in between. CDR3 nucleotides: TGCAGCGTTGAAGATCACAGCCAAGTCTCCTACGAGCAGTACTTC. It yields the protein CSVEDHSQVSYEQYF.

V and J are TRBV2 and TRBJ2-1; a possible D gene is TRBD1 (5 bases). The V gene's germline CDR1 is SNHLY and CDR2 FYNNEI. The CDR3 extends over 15 amino acids. V lost 2 bases to trimming and J lost 6 bases, with 14 bases between them. CDR3 in DNA: TGTGCCAGCAGTGAACAAGGGGCCGGTAGCAATGAGCAGTTCTTC. This gives the protein CASSEQGAGSNEQFF.

This clone has only a few counts. V usage is TRBV20-1 and J usage is TRBJ2-7; D is perhaps TRBD2 (6 bases). The CDR3 sequence is 11 residues long. Germline CDR1 is DFQATT and CDR2 is SNEGSKA (reference sequence). Trimming took 6 bases from V and 3 from J, leaving 9 bases between them. In nucleotides, the CDR3 is TGCAGTGCGGGAGGCGGCTACGAGCAGTACTTC. As protein: CSAGGGYEQYF.

Details on this clone: The junction shows a germline mismatch at one end, possibly a read error. The genes are TRBV5-6 and TRBJ1-2, with TRBD1 matching over 8 bases. Germline V gene sequence: CDR1 SGHDT, CDR2 YYEEEE. The CDR3 consists of 14 residues. DNA for the CDR3: TGTGCCAGCAGCTTGGGGAACCCGGGGGACAGGCCGACTTTC. Translating gives CASSLGNPGDRPTF.

V usage is TRBV29-1 and J usage is TRBJ2-5; no reliable D call. The length of the CDR3 is 12 residues. Germline V gene lookup returns CDR1 SQVTM and CDR2 ANQGSEA. Trimming took 3 bases from V and 3 from J, leaving 8 bases between them. The CDR3 reads CSVDGLKETQYF. CDR3 nucleotide sequence: TGCAGCGTTGACGGCCTTAAAGAGACCCAGTACTTC.

The CDR3 nucleotides are TGTGCCAGTGACAGGGGCTACGAGCAGTACTTC. It translates to CASDRGYEQYF. This sequence joins TRBV6-1 and TRBJ2-7; 8 bases map to TRBD1. Germline CDR1 reads MNHNS; CDR2 reads SASEGT. The J segment lost 3 bases and the V segment lost 9 bases, leaving 1 base of the junction unmatched. The CDR3 runs to 11 residues.

The chain employs TRBV15 and TRBJ2-1, with a weak D call TRBD2 (6 bases). The CDR3 has 16 amino acids. V was clipped by 1 base and J by 0 bases, with 10 bases between them. In germline, CDR1 is LNHNV, CDR2 YYDKDF (reference sequence). In nucleotides, the CDR3 is TGTGCCACCAGCAGAGCACGGCGGGACTCCTACAATGAGCAGTTCTTC. Protein sequence: CATSRARRDSYNEQFF.

As for this clone: In the same sample, other DNA sequences code for this CDR3. V usage is TRBV29-1 and J usage is TRBJ2-7; the match to TRBD1 covers 9 bases. In germline, CDR1 is SQVTM, CDR2 ANQGSEA. CDR3 size: 12 residues. Trimming cost V 6 bases and J 3 bases; bases outside gene matches: 3. The CDR3, as DNA: TGCAGCGTACCGGGACAGGGCTACGAGCAGTACTTC. This gives the protein CSVPGQGYEQYF.